The 28 T cell receptor beta chains given below trace back to one sample, sequenced in a study of blood T cell repertoires in COVID-19. Assay used: immunoSEQ multiplex PCR; TCRdb lists only in-frame clones, some missing. The sample holds 95,000 to 130,000 clones, approximately 87% seen once. The sample consisted of peripheral blood. All receptors come from a man aged 25-45 years with acute or convalescent COVID-19.

The V call is TRBV28, the J call TRBJ2-7; D remains unclear. This CDR3 is 12 amino acids long. Between the trimmed V and J ends, which lost 5 bases and 2 bases, there was a span of 7 bases. Germline V gene lookup returns CDR1 MDHEN and CDR2 SYDVKM. The CDR3 nucleotides read TGTGCCAGCAGTGCCGACACCTACGAGCAGTACGTC. Encoded protein: CASSADTYEQYV.

The V gene is TRBV23-1, the J gene TRBJ2-7; 10 bases agree with TRBD1. TRBV23-1 is sorted into the ORF group, with uncertain function. V lost 3 bases, J lost 3 bases, and 14 bases stayed unmatched. This CDR3 comprises 18 residues. Here the CDR3 reads CASSHLGQGPLSIYEQYV. The DNA of the CDR3 is TGCGCCAGCAGTCATCTGGGACAGGGGCCCCTCTCGATCTACGAGCAGTACGTC.

The rearrangement uses TRBV19 and TRBJ1-5; possible D gene TRBD1, 5 bases. The CDR3 extends over 14 amino acids. The germline CDR1 and CDR2 sequences are LNHDA and SQIVND (reference sequence). Trimming removed 3 bases at V and 6 bases at J, with 12 bases between. CDR3 bases: TGTGCCAGTAGTATCCAGGGAGGAGGTCAGCCCCAGCATTTT. Translated, it gives CASSIQGGGQPQHF.

The genes are TRBV3-1 (or the pseudogene TRBV3-2) and TRBJ1-1; weak D call: TRBD1 (6 bases). Germline lookup yields CDR1 LGHDT and CDR2 YNNKEL (reference sequence). Trimming removed 6 bases at V and 5 bases at J, with 22 bases between. This CDR3 is 16 amino acids long. The CDR3 sequence: CASRFLGGGRVTEAFF. For the CDR3, the DNA is TGTGCCAGCAGGTTCCTTGGGGGGGGGCGCGTTACTGAAGCTTTCTTT.

The rearrangement uses TRBV2 and TRBJ2-7, with D perhaps matching TRBD1 (6 bases). Between the trimmed V and J ends, which lost 6 bases and 4 bases, there was a span of 22 bases. CDR3 length: 16 amino acids. Germline-derived CDR1 and CDR2 are SNHLY and FYNNEI. CDR3 region: CASRKAVGQRVYEQYV. The CDR3 DNA sequence: TGTGCCAGCAGGAAAGCGGTAGGACAGAGGGTGTACGAGCAGTACGTC.

The CDR3 sequence is CASSQTDRVRGYTF. CDR3 sequence (DNA): TGTGCCAGCAGCCAAACCGACAGGGTTCGAGGCTACACCTTC. This chain links TRBV3-1 (or the pseudogene TRBV3-2) with TRBJ1-2, with 7 bases identical to TRBD1. The CDR3 length is 14 residues. V lost 2 bases and J lost 8; bases outside the gene matches: 8. Germline V gene sequence: CDR1 LGHDT, CDR2 YNNKEL (reference sequence).

J is TRBJ2-7 and V is TRBV27, with TRBD1 matching over 8 bases. V lost 5 bases, J lost 5 bases, and 5 bases stayed unmatched. The germline V gene encodes CDR1 MNHEY and CDR2 SMNVEV (reference sequence). This CDR3 comprises 13 residues. This CDR3 reads CASSTRTGNEQYV. The CDR3 region has the DNA TGTGCCAGCAGTACCCGGACAGGGAACGAGCAGTACGTC.

The rearrangement uses TRBV7-2 and TRBJ2-1; perhaps TRBD2 as D (6 bases). The CDR3 is 12 residues long. V was cut by 4 bases and J by 5 bases, with 6 bases left in between. Looked up from germline, CDR1 is SGHTA and CDR2 is FQGNSA. The CDR3 nucleotides are TGTGCCAGCAGCTGGAGGGACAATGAGCAGTTCTTC. This codes for CASSWRDNEQFF.

The chain is built from TRBV4-1 and TRBJ2-1, with 9 nucleotides matching TRBD2. CDR1 and CDR2 from the germline V gene are MGHRA and YSYEKL. J gave up 8 bases and V 5 bases, and 25 bases lay outside the gene matches. The CDR3 has 20 amino acids. Here the CDR3 DNA reads TGCGCCAGCAGCTCTCCCGGTCCCCGCGGGAGGGCCTCCTCGGGTGATGAGCAGTTCTTC. Its translation is CASSSPGPRGRASSGDEQFF.

The chain carries TRBV4-3 and TRBJ2-1; D perhaps matches TRBD2 (7 bases). Germline V gene lookup returns CDR1 LGHNA and CDR2 YSLEER. V lost 1 base to trimming and J lost 3 bases, with 19 bases between them. CDR3 length: 18 amino acids. CDR3 nucleotides: TGCGCCAGCAGCCAAGGGGGGCCTGGGCGGGGGAACTACAATGAGCAGTTCTTC. It codes for CASSQGGPGRGNYNEQFF.

This clone was found a few times. The chain has TRBV6-4 and TRBJ1-5; 7 bases align to TRBD1. Losses at the gene ends were 5 bases for V and 5 bases for J; bases not matched to a gene: 3. The CDR3 has 13 amino acids. Germline V CDR1 and CDR2: MRHNA, SNTAGT. The CDR3 region has the DNA TGTGCCAGCAGTTCCGACAGGGATCAGCCCCAGCATTTT. This encodes CASSSDRDQPQHF.

The chain employs TRBV5-1 and TRBJ2-7; TRBD1 might be the D (5 bases). The CDR3 runs to 14 residues. Trimming stripped 4 bases from V and 5 bases from J, with 16 bases between. In germline, CDR1 is SGHRS, CDR2 YFSETQ. DNA of the CDR3: TGCGCCAGCAGCCCGGCACATGGCAGGGACGAGCAGTACTTC. Its translation: CASSPAHGRDEQYF.

This chain joins TRBV5-6 and TRBJ2-4; 7 nucleotides align to TRBD1. Trimming took 1 base from V and 9 from J; bases not matched to a gene: 7. Germline V lookup: CDR1 SGHDT, CDR2 YYEEEE. This CDR3 has 14 residues. CDR3: CASSLLQGDSIQYF. The DNA for the CDR3 is TGTGCCAGCAGCTTGCTCCAGGGGGATAGCATTCAGTACTTC.

This chain joins TRBV5-1 and TRBJ2-1, with D unresolved. There are 13 residues in the CDR3. Trimming cost V 3 bases and J 6 bases, with 10 bases left between them. CDR1 SGHRS and CDR2 YFSETQ come from the germline V gene. CDR3 loop: CASSSNGGNEQFF. CDR3 nucleotides: TGCGCCAGCAGCTCCAATGGCGGCAATGAGCAGTTCTTC.

The chain uses TRBV2 and TRBJ1-3, with TRBD1 as a possible D gene (6 bases). Germline lookup yields CDR1 SNHLY and CDR2 FYNNEI. The CDR3 sequence is 15 residues long. Trimming took off 10 bases at V and 0 bases at J, with 16 bases between the two ends. CDR3 DNA sequence: TGTGCCACCCCTGACAGGCAGAGCTCTGGAAACACCATATATTTT. This translates into CATPDRQSSGNTIYF.

CDR3 residues: CASSEGQGASGYTF. The CDR3 bases are TGTGCCAGCAGTGAAGGACAGGGGGCGTCTGGCTACACCTTC. This chain uses TRBV6-1 with TRBJ1-2; 10 bases align to TRBD1. Germline V gene data show CDR1 as MNHNS and CDR2 as SASEGT. The CDR3 consists of 14 residues. The trim removed 1 base at V and 7 bases at J, leaving 3 bases unmatched.

The V call is TRBV4-1, the J call TRBJ1-2; maybe TRBD1 (5 bases). Germline loops: CDR1 MGHRA, CDR2 YSYEKL. The ends were cut back, 4 bases at V and 5 bases at J, with 17 bases in the middle. The CDR3 extends over 15 amino acids. The CDR3 coding sequence is TGCGCCAGCAGCCGAATGCCTCGGGACTTATATGGCTACACCTTC. This gives the protein CASSRMPRDLYGYTF.

The V call is TRBV9, the J call TRBJ1-4, with 9 bases matching TRBD1. The CDR3 totals 15 residues. Germline CDR1 is SGDLS and CDR2 is YYNGEE. With 0 bases clipped from V and 7 bases from J, the junction kept 4 bases outside the gene matches. The CDR3 nucleotides read TGTGCCAGCAGCGTAGGAGGGACAGGGTTTGAAAAACTGTTTTTT. Its translation is CASSVGGTGFEKLFF.

The V call is TRBV7-3, the J call TRBJ2-3, with unresolved D. V was pared by 5 bases and J by 0 bases, with 15 bases between. CDR3 length: 16 residues. CDR1 and CDR2 (germline): SGHTA, FQGTGA. The CDR3 region has the DNA TGTGCCAGCAGCCCCAACTGGTCCAAGAGCACAGATACGCAGTATTTT. Translated: CASSPNWSKSTDTQYF.

This rearrangement joins TRBV9 to TRBJ1-3; the D is unclear. CDR1 is SGDLS, CDR2 YYNGEE, per germline. CDR3 size: 15 residues. Trimming removed 2 bases at V and 0 bases at J, with 9 bases between. CDR3: CASSVRGNSGNTIYF. In DNA, the CDR3 is TGTGCCAGCAGCGTGCGGGGAAACTCTGGAAACACCATATATTTT.

The CDR3 coding sequence is TGTGCCAGTAGTCCACTGGACAGAGGGAATGAGCAGTTCTTC. Translation: CASSPLDRGNEQFF. This chain joins TRBV19 and TRBJ2-1; TRBD1 might be the D (6 bases). Germline values: CDR1 LNHDA, CDR2 SQIVND (reference sequence). The CDR3 sequence is 14 residues long. V lost 5 bases and J 7 bases, leaving 15 bases between the germline ends. Full variable domain (missing parts from reference TRBV19 and TRBJ2-1): DGGITQSPKYLFRKEGQNVTLSCEQNLNHDAMYWYRQDPGQGLRLIYYSQIVNDFQKGDIAEGYSVSREKKESFPLTVTSAQKNPTAFYLCASSPLDRGNEQFFGPGTRLTVL.

The chain couples TRBV7-2 to TRBJ2-1; a possible D gene is TRBD2 (5 bases). V was clipped by 8 bases and J by 1 base, with 18 bases between them. Germline lookup yields CDR1 SGHTA and CDR2 FQGNSA. The CDR3 consists of 16 residues. CDR3 DNA sequence: TGTGCCAGCGGGTTTCGGTCCGGAGGATCCTACAATGAGCAGTTCTTC. Translated, it gives CASGFRSGGSYNEQFF.

This clone was observed a handful of times. The chain recombines TRBV5-5 with TRBJ1-1, with D perhaps matching TRBD1 (6 bases). The CDR3 contains 14 residues. Germline CDR1 and CDR2: SGHKS and YYEKEE (reference sequence). V lost 4 bases and J lost 1, with 11 bases in between. CDR3: CASSLRTENTEAFF. DNA for the CDR3: TGTGCCAGCAGCCTCAGGACAGAGAACACTGAAGCTTTCTTT.

V usage is TRBV5-1 and J usage is TRBJ2-3, with D tentatively TRBD2 (5 bases). The germline V and J ends were trimmed by 0 bases and 6 bases, with 11 bases remaining between them. Germline CDR1 is SGHRS and CDR2 is YFSETQ. The CDR3 contains 14 residues. DNA of the CDR3: TGCGCCAGCAGCTTGGTGGGAGTCGGTGATACGCAGTATTTT. It codes for CASSLVGVGDTQYF.

V gene TRBV9 combines with J gene TRBJ2-1; no clear D gene. Trimming pared 1 base from V and 0 bases from J, leaving 8 bases between. The CDR3 has 15 amino acids. CDR1 is SGDLS, CDR2 YYNGEE, per germline. CDR3 sequence: CASSVSAPSYNEQFF. CDR3 DNA sequence: TGTGCCAGCAGCGTATCCGCGCCCTCCTACAATGAGCAGTTCTTC.

The chain carries TRBV5-1 and TRBJ2-7, with D tentatively TRBD2 (7 bases). Germline V gene data show CDR1 as SGHRS and CDR2 as YFSETQ. This CDR3 comprises 15 residues. The ends were cut back, 1 base at V and 4 bases at J, with 15 bases in the middle. CDR3 sequence reads: CASSLKNGGTYEQYF. CDR3 in DNA: TGCGCCAGCAGCTTGAAGAACGGGGGGACATACGAGCAGTACTTC. The full variable domain, in which reference TRBV5-1 and TRBJ2-7 provide the parts outside the CDR3, is KAGVTQTPRYLIKTRGQQVTLSCSPISGHRSVSWYQQTPGQGLQFLFEYFSETQRNKGNFPGRFSGRQFSNSRSEMNVSTLELGDSALYLCASSLKNGGTYEQYFGPGTRLTVT.

The chain carries TRBV7-9 and TRBJ2-1; 7 positions match TRBD2. The CDR3 is 16 amino acids. The germline gives CDR1 SEHNR, CDR2 FQNEAQ (reference sequence). V gave up 3 bases and J gave up 2 bases; unmatched junction bases: 7. DNA for the CDR3: TGTGCCAGCAGCTTGACTAGCCGAGTCCCCTACAATGAGCAGTTCTTC. Amino acids: CASSLTSRVPYNEQFF.

The chain combines TRBV9 with TRBJ1-6; TRBD1 matches 7 bases. The V gene's germline CDR1 is SGDLS and CDR2 YYNGEE. The V and J ends lost 3 bases and 7 bases, in that order; junction bases with no gene match: 7. This CDR3 has 15 amino acids. CDR3 DNA: TGTGCCAGCAGCGCCTGGGACAGCGCGAATTCACCCCTCCACTTT. Translation gives CASSAWDSANSPLHF.